These 26 T cell receptor beta chains originate from one sample sequenced in a study of post-analysis software for immune sequencing data. The study, taken as a whole, reports: When patients were compared with controls, 4 or 5 TRBV segments were more frequent, TRBV5-6, TRBV5-1 and TRBV20-1 among them.

TCR beta libraries were prepared from cDNA with unique molecular identifiers. TCRdb reanalysed the PCR reads using MiXCR and keeps one entry per CDR3 protein. The table shows around 260,000 distinct CDR3 sequences, with roughly a third occurring only once. The antigens these receptors bind are not known. Sample: blood. The receptors derive from a girl aged 10-17 years with multiple sclerosis.

Ten or more counts support this clonotype. The chain has TRBV7-8 and TRBJ2-5; D not certain. Germline-derived CDR1 and CDR2 are SGHVS and FQNEAQ. V gave up 1 base and J gave up 2 bases, with 8 bases separating them. This CDR3 region has 14 residues. The CDR3 loop is CASSLETRQETQYF. CDR3 nucleotides: TGTGCCAGCAGCTTAGAGACCAGGCAAGAGACCCAGTACTTC.

This clonotype was found a few times. The CDR3 spells CASSLRWGGGTDTQYF. DNA of the CDR3: TGTGCCAGCAGCTTACGCTGGGGCGGTGGGACAGATACGCAGTATTTT. V is TRBV7-6 and J is TRBJ2-3, with D possibly TRBD1 on 5 matching bases. The germline V gene has CDR1 SGHVS and CDR2 FNYEAQ. V shed 2 bases and J shed 3 bases, with 15 bases lying between them. The CDR3 has 16 amino acids.

On this clonotype itself: This may be a read error, as it is one base from a much larger clone. The genes are TRBV20-1 and TRBJ1-2, with a weak D call TRBD1 (5 bases). In germline, CDR1 is DFQATT, CDR2 SNEGSKA (reference sequence). CDR3 length: 14 residues. Between the trimmed V and J ends, which lost 8 bases and 7 bases, there was a span of 23 bases. The CDR3 loop is CSTTPSTVPGGYTF. The CDR3 DNA reads as TGCAGTACTACCCCGTCGACAGTACCGGGTGGCTACACCTTC.

This clonotype was observed a few times. The chain's CDR3 is CASTLRAQKAGGYTF. The CDR3, as DNA: TGTGCCAGTACCCTCCGGGCCCAAAAGGCGGGCGGCTACACCTTC. The V gene is TRBV19, the J gene TRBJ1-2; D is unresolved. V shed 7 bases and J shed 8 bases, with 23 bases lying between them. Germline-derived CDR1 and CDR2 are LNHDA and SQIVND (reference sequence). This CDR3 contains 15 residues.

This clonotype has ten or more counts. The gene calls are TRBV14 and TRBJ1-2; a possible D gene is TRBD1 (5 bases). Germline CDR1 SGHDN, CDR2 FVKESK. V gave up 4 bases and J gave up 4 bases, with 13 bases separating them. The CDR3 extends over 14 amino acids. The CDR3 DNA reads TGTGCCAGCAGCCCTCAACATCAGGGCTATGGCTACACCTTC. Protein product: CASSPQHQGYGYTF.

This clonotype occurred a few times. The rearrangement uses TRBV7-9 and TRBJ1-1, with D perhaps matching TRBD1 (5 bases). The CDR3 is 18 amino acids. Trimming took 0 bases from V and 1 from J, leaving 18 bases between them. CDR1 is SEHNR, CDR2 FQNEAQ, per germline (reference sequence). CDR3: CASSLAGAAQAPNTEAFF. The CDR3 region has the DNA TGTGCCAGCAGCTTAGCCGGGGCAGCTCAGGCCCCGAACACTGAAGCTTTCTTT.

This clonotype has a handful of counts. DNA for the CDR3: TGTGCCAGCAGCGTAGGTCTGTTGTCACTGGGGTACACTGAAGCTTTCTTT. Amino acids: CASSVGLLSLGYTEAFF. The V and J genes are TRBV9 and TRBJ1-1, with no clear D. Germline CDR1 SGDLS, CDR2 YYNGEE. This CDR3 is 17 amino acids long. The germline V and J ends were trimmed by 0 bases and 3 bases, with 18 bases remaining between them. Full variable domain (outside the CDR3, taken from reference TRBV9 and TRBJ1-1): DSGVTQTPKHLITATGQRVTLRCSPRSGDLSVYWYQQSLDQGLQFLIQYYNGEERAKGNILERFSAQQFPDLHSELNLSSLELGDSALYFCASSVGLLSLGYTEAFFGQGTRLTVV.

With respect to this clonotype: This clone may be a read error of a much larger clone one base away. V gene TRBV15 combines with J gene TRBJ2-3; TRBD2 matches 11 bases. The CDR3 extends over 16 amino acids. Germline assignment: CDR1 LNHNV and CDR2 YYDKDF (reference sequence). The CDR3 is CATGSGLAGSTDTQYF. The DNA of the CDR3 is TGTGCCACCGGCAGCGGACTAGCGGGTAGCACAGATACGCAGTATTTT. Using reference TRBV15 and TRBJ2-3 for the parts outside the CDR3, the full variable domain is DAMVIQNPRYQVTQFGKPVTLSCSQTLNHNVMYWYQQKSSQAPKLLFHYYDKDFNNEADTPDNFQSRRPNTSFCFLDIRSPGLGDTAMYLCATGSGLAGSTDTQYFGPGTRLTVL.

The V gene is TRBV20-1, the J gene TRBJ1-1; no definite D call. The CDR3 has 14 residues. Trimming stripped 1 base from V and 0 bases from J, with 9 bases between. CDR1 is DFQATT and CDR2 is SNEGSKA in the germline V gene (reference sequence). CDR3 bases: TGCAGTGCTAGAGGAGGTTCCATGAACACTGAAGCTTTCTTT. Translated, it gives CSARGGSMNTEAFF.

The chain uses TRBV10-3 and TRBJ2-1, with D possibly being TRBD2 (5 bases). Trimming took 4 bases from V and 5 from J, leaving 15 bases between them. The CDR3 consists of 15 residues. Germline lookup yields CDR1 ENHRY and CDR2 SYGVKD. CDR3 in DNA: TGTGCCATCAGTGGAGGGCTCCCTATTGACAATGAGCAGTTCTTC. Translated: CAISGGLPIDNEQFF.

This chain connects TRBV6-5 to TRBJ2-7; D possibly corresponds to TRBD1 (6 bases). V lost 6 bases and J lost 2, with 11 bases in between. This CDR3 is built from 13 residues. Germline V lookup: CDR1 MNHEY, CDR2 SVGAGI. The CDR3 here is CASRRDKPYEQYF. The CDR3 coding sequence is TGTGCCAGCAGACGGGACAAGCCCTACGAGCAGTACTTC.

CDR3 loop: CASKSTGGLNEKLFF. In DNA form, the CDR3 reads TGTGCCAGCAAGTCGACAGGGGGTCTTAATGAAAAACTGTTTTTT. This sequence joins TRBV4-2 and TRBJ1-4, with 9 nucleotides matching TRBD1. Germline values: CDR1 LGHNA, CDR2 YNFKEQ. Trimming at V came to 7 bases and at J to 4 bases, leaving 7 bases not matched to a gene. The CDR3 contains 15 residues.

This clonotype was picked up a small number of times. This could be a read error, since a much larger clone is one nucleotide away. The V and J genes are TRBV12-3 or TRBV12-4 and TRBJ2-7, with D possibly TRBD2 on 6 matching bases. The CDR3 length is 17 residues. V was clipped by 2 bases and J by 7 bases, with 24 bases between them. CDR3 protein: CASSLSPRSGAYNEQYF. As DNA, the CDR3 is TGTGCCAGCAGTTTATCCCCTCGTAGCGGAGCCTACAATGAGCAGTACTTC.

This clonotype appeared a few times. The chain has TRBV11-2 and TRBJ2-1, with TRBD2 identical over 8 bases. The length of the CDR3 is 14 residues. CDR1 and CDR2 from the germline V gene are SGHAT and FQNNGV. J was trimmed by 10 bases and V by 6 bases; bases with no gene match: 11. DNA of the CDR3: TGTGCCAGCAGGGATCACGGGAGGGGGGGGGAGCAGTTCTTC. This gives the protein CASRDHGRGGEQFF.

The chain employs TRBV5-1 and TRBJ1-2; D unclear. The CDR3 is 17 amino acids. Germline CDR1 SGHRS, CDR2 YFSETQ. The ends were cut back, 4 bases at V and 7 bases at J, with 26 bases in the middle. CDR3 residues: CASSVNYRRRGGGGYTF. CDR3 in DNA: TGCGCCAGCAGCGTGAACTACCGGAGGCGGGGAGGTGGTGGCTACACCTTC.

This clonotype was seen at least ten times. The chain carries TRBV3-1 and TRBJ2-3; D ambiguous. Germline CDR1 is LGHDT and CDR2 is YNNKEL (reference sequence). V was cut by 1 base and J by 3 bases, with 5 bases left in between. This CDR3 region has 13 residues. The DNA of the CDR3 is TGTGCCAGCAGCCAAGTCGAGACAGATACGCAGTATTTT. Translated: CASSQVETDTQYF.

This clonotype was picked up many times. This sequence joins TRBV20-1 and TRBJ1-2; 8 positions match TRBD1. This CDR3 is built from 14 residues. Trimming removed 3 bases from V and 7 bases from J; junction bases left unmatched: 10. Germline V gene lookup returns CDR1 DFQATT and CDR2 SNEGSKA (reference sequence). CDR3 bases: TGCAGTGCTAGTGCCTTTGACAGGGGAGGTGGCTACACCTTC. Translation: CSASAFDRGGGYTF.

The table lists this clonotype with many counts. The chain has TRBV12-3 or TRBV12-4 and TRBJ1-6; 7 bases agree with TRBD1. The CDR3 contains 18 residues. V shed 5 bases and J 8 bases; nucleotides not matched to a gene: 18. This chain's CDR3 is CASSRRRGQVNTDSPLHF. DNA for the CDR3: TGTGCCAGCAGTCGCCGGAGGGGGCAGGTTAATACGGATTCACCCCTCCACTTT.

The rearrangement links TRBV20-1 to TRBJ1-2, with D unresolved. Trimming stripped 7 bases from V and 6 bases from J, with 18 bases between. The CDR3 totals 13 residues. Germline values: CDR1 DFQATT, CDR2 SNEGSKA (reference sequence). The CDR3 region has the DNA TGCAGTGTTATACGTCGGGAGGGCGATGGCTACACCTTC. The encoded protein is CSVIRREGDGYTF.

There are a few counts of this clonotype. A much bigger clone sits one base away, suggesting this may be a read error. V and J are TRBV7-8 and TRBJ2-7, with D tentatively TRBD1 (6 bases). The germline gives CDR1 SGHVS, CDR2 FQNEAQ. CDR3 length: 16 residues. The CDR3 sequence: CAGSRNVGALTYEQYF. CDR3 DNA: TGTGCCGGCAGCCGGAATGTGGGGGCGCTTACCTACGAGCAGTACTTC.

Concerning this clonotype: It may be a read error: a sequence one base away is much more abundant. This likely comes from a read error, as the CDR3 has no conserved phenylalanine or tryptophan at its end. This sequence joins TRBV15 and TRBJ1-6; no clear D gene. Germline V gene sequence: CDR1 LNHNV, CDR2 YYDKDF (reference sequence). V dropped 0 bases and J dropped 0 bases, with 9 bases sitting between them. The CDR3 spans 17 residues. The CDR3 protein is CATSREEGSSYNSPLHL. The CDR3 nucleotides read TGTGCCACCAGCAGAGAAGAAGGGAGCTCCTATAATTCACCCCTCCACCTT.

The table lists this clonotype with a count of one. V gene TRBV24-1 combines with J gene TRBJ2-3; 7 positions match TRBD1. The CDR3 is 13 amino acids. Germline CDR1 and CDR2: KGHDR and SFDVKD. After removal of 4 bases from V and 5 bases from J, the junction contained 2 bases not matched to a gene. CDR3 DNA sequence: TGTGCCACCAGTGAGGCAGGGGGAGATACGCAGTATTTT. Translated, it gives CATSEAGGDTQYF.

Comments on this clonotype: This may be a read error: a much more frequent sequence differs by one nucleotide. The chain is built from TRBV5-1 and TRBJ2-3; TRBD1 matches 12 bases. The CDR3 length is 18 residues. Germline CDR1 reads SGHRS; CDR2 reads YFSETQ. The CDR3 sequence: CASRRIYRDRGHTDTPYF. The CDR3 nucleotides read TGCGCCAGCAGACGTATATACCGGGACAGGGGGCACACAGATACGCCGTATTTT.

This clonotype was counted only a few times. CDR3 amino acids: CASSLAGTDNQPQHF. The CDR3, as DNA: TGTGCCAGCAGCTTAGCGGGCACCGACAATCAGCCCCAGCATTTT. The chain combines TRBV7-2 with TRBJ1-5; the D is unclear. CDR1 and CDR2 from the germline V gene are SGHTA and FQGNSA. The CDR3 sequence is 15 residues long. V lost 0 bases to trimming and J lost 3 bases, with 9 bases between them.

This clonotype came up many times. The chain couples TRBV5-5 to TRBJ2-7; 7 bases are a match to TRBD2. CDR1 and CDR2 (germline): SGHKS, YYEKEE (reference sequence). The CDR3 has 17 amino acids. V lost 0 bases and J lost 1; bases outside the gene matches: 10. Written as DNA, the CDR3 is TGTGCCAGCAGCTTGGAAGCTAGCGGCTGGGTTTCCTACGAGCAGTACTTC. Protein: CASSLEASGWVSYEQYF.

V usage is TRBV3-1 and J usage is TRBJ2-1, with D perhaps TRBD2 (6 bases). The end of the DNA aligns better with TRBJ2-7, so the J call may be wrong. Germline assignment: CDR1 LGHDT and CDR2 YNNKEL (reference sequence). There are 16 residues in the CDR3. The CDR3: CASSQDPGSSYNEQYF. In DNA form, the CDR3 reads TGTGCCAGCAGCCAAGATCCCGGGAGCTCCTACAATGAGCAGTACTTC.